Below, 30 T cell receptor beta chains from the same sample are listed, as sequenced in a study of OX40 agonist ivuxolimab in advanced cancers. Sequencing was performed with immunoSEQ multiplex PCR; in TCRdb, only in-frame clones are kept and a portion is missing. The sample carries some 80,000 clones, about nine tenths recorded once. The sample consisted of CD4+ or CD8+ T cells sorted from blood, taken in a trial of the OX40 agonist ivuxolimab. These receptors originate from an adult with an advanced solid tumor such as melanoma, head and neck, liver or kidney cancer.

The V and J genes are TRBV6-4 and TRBJ1-2, with D tentatively TRBD1 (5 bases). V lost 2 bases and J 7 bases, leaving 17 bases between the germline ends. The germline V gene encodes CDR1 MRHNA and CDR2 SNTAGT. The CDR3 is made up of 15 amino acids. In DNA form, the CDR3 reads TGTGCCAGCAGTGACATTTCTGCGGGGCTCGGTGGCTACACCTTC. It is translated as CASSDISAGLGGYTF.

The V gene is TRBV7-2, the J gene TRBJ2-7, with 12 positions matching TRBD2. The germline CDR1 and CDR2 sequences are SGHTA and FQGNSA. V shed 5 bases, J shed 0 bases, and the junction held 2 bases outside the gene matches. CDR3 length: 15 residues. Here the CDR3 DNA reads TGTGCCAGCAGCCCGACTAGCGGGAGCTCCTACGAGCAGTACTTC. This translates into CASSPTSGSSYEQYF.

This clone was picked up a small number of times. V and J are TRBV7-8 and TRBJ2-1; TRBD2 aligns across 13 bases. The CDR3 loop spans 16 amino acids. V was pared by 4 bases and J by 2 bases, with 2 bases of the junction left unmatched. Germline CDR1 SGHVS, CDR2 FQNEAQ. CDR3 region: CASSSGTSGTYNEQFF. The CDR3 region has the DNA TGTGCCAGCAGCTCCGGGACTAGCGGGACCTACAATGAGCAGTTCTTC.

V usage is TRBV18 and J usage is TRBJ1-1, with D uncertain. The V end was cut by 3 bases, the J end by 4 bases, with 6 bases between. Germline V gives CDR1 KGHSH, CDR2 LQKENI. The CDR3 length is 12 residues. CDR3 DNA: TGTGCCAGCTCACCTTCGCGCACTGAAGCTTTCTTT. It specifies CASSPSRTEAFF.

The J gene is TRBJ2-1, the V gene TRBV5-1; D ambiguous. Trimming left V 0 bases short and J 3 bases short, with 13 bases between. Germline V CDR1 and CDR2: SGHRS, YFSETQ. The CDR3 runs to 16 residues. CDR3 in DNA: TGCGCCAGCAGCTTGGAGGGCAGGCCTAACTACAATGAGCAGTTCTTC. Encoded protein: CASSLEGRPNYNEQFF.

The chain uses TRBV10-3 and TRBJ1-1; D remains ambiguous. The length of the CDR3 is 14 residues. In germline, CDR1 is ENHRY, CDR2 SYGVKD. Trimming stripped 4 bases from V and 1 base from J, with 10 bases between. CDR3 sequence reads: CAISGQLGNTEAFF. The CDR3 nucleotides read TGTGCCATCAGTGGGCAGTTGGGGAACACTGAAGCTTTCTTT.

The rearrangement joins TRBV4-1 to TRBJ2-5; 13 nucleotides agree with TRBD2. Germline CDR1 is MGHRA and CDR2 is YSYEKL. The CDR3 has 16 amino acids. J gave up 5 bases and V 6 bases, and 9 bases lay outside the gene matches. The CDR3 is CASRPQGTSGIETQYF. The CDR3 region has the DNA TGCGCCAGCAGACCCCAAGGGACTAGCGGGATCGAGACCCAGTACTTC.

CDR3 residues: CASSLGRGPGPNEQFF. CDR3 nucleotide sequence: TGTGCCAGCAGCTTGGGTAGGGGGCCAGGCCCCAATGAGCAGTTCTTC. V gene TRBV5-4 combines with J gene TRBJ2-1, with TRBD1 matching over 7 bases. The germline V gene encodes CDR1 SGHNT and CDR2 YYREEE (reference sequence). J gave up 6 bases and V 0 bases, and 9 bases lay outside the gene matches. The CDR3 is 16 amino acids.

The genes are TRBV9 and TRBJ1-6, with TRBD1 identical over 10 bases. This CDR3 region has 16 residues. Losses at the gene ends were 1 base for V and 7 bases for J; bases not matched to a gene: 5. The V gene's germline CDR1 is SGDLS and CDR2 YYNGEE. DNA for the CDR3: TGTGCCAGCAGCGTACTGACGGGACAGGGGAATTCACCCCTCCACTTT. It specifies CASSVLTGQGNSPLHF.

This chain uses TRBV5-1 with TRBJ1-2; D call uncertain. The CDR3 is 13 amino acids. The germline V and J ends were trimmed by 1 base and 3 bases, with 7 bases remaining between them. CDR1 is SGHRS and CDR2 is YFSETQ in the germline V gene. CDR3 protein: CASSLQADYGYTF. In DNA form, the CDR3 reads TGCGCCAGCAGCTTGCAGGCGGACTATGGCTACACCTTC.

Of note for this clone: The junction shows a germline mismatch at one end, possibly a read error. Distinct nucleotide sequences in the sample also encode this CDR3. The chain uses TRBV6-5 and TRBJ2-5; D ambiguous. From germline, CDR1 is MNHEY and CDR2 SVGAGI. The CDR3 covers 14 residues. DNA of the CDR3: TGTGCTAGCAGTTACTCGTGGACCCAAGAGACCCAGTACTTC. This gives the protein CASSYSWTQETQYF.

The chain joins TRBV5-4 to TRBJ1-6; 10 bases line up with TRBD1. The junction had 4 bases not matched to a gene; V was cut back by 4 bases and J by 0 bases. In germline, CDR1 is SGHNT, CDR2 YYREEE (reference sequence). The CDR3 is 17 amino acids. CDR3 coding DNA: TGTGCCAGCAGCGGGGGACAGGGGCACTCCTATAATTCACCCCTCCACTTT. It yields the protein CASSGGQGHSYNSPLHF.

This clone was counted only a few times. The rearrangement uses TRBV29-1 and TRBJ2-7; D remains ambiguous. Trimming removed 1 base at V and 2 bases at J, with 12 bases between. The CDR3 length is 14 residues. Germline CDR1 and CDR2: SQVTM and ANQGSEA. CDR3 DNA: TGCAGCGTTGAAGGTCTGGCGCCGCCCTACGAGCAGTACTTC. Translation gives CSVEGLAPPYEQYF.

This clone occurred once. The chain uses TRBV5-6 and TRBJ2-1, with a tentative D call TRBD2 (5 bases). Trimming pared 6 bases from V and 0 bases from J, leaving 16 bases between. This CDR3 contains 16 residues. Per germline, CDR1 SGHDT and CDR2 YYEEEE. CDR3 sequence reads: CASILGVGSSYNEQFF. CDR3 sequence (DNA): TGTGCCAGCATCCTGGGTGTGGGGAGCTCCTACAATGAGCAGTTCTTC.

The genes are TRBV11-2 and TRBJ2-2, with 10 bases lining up with TRBD2. This CDR3 contains 15 residues. Germline assignment: CDR1 SGHAT and CDR2 FQNNGV. V dropped 1 base and J dropped 5; count of bases not matched to a gene: 1. DNA of the CDR3: TGTGCCAGCAGCTTAGTACTAGCGGGAACCGGGGAGCTGTTTTTT. Translating gives CASSLVLAGTGELFF.

The chain links TRBV18 to TRBJ2-5; 11 bases map to TRBD2. The CDR3 sequence is 15 residues long. Looked up from germline, CDR1 is KGHSH and CDR2 is LQKENI. With 3 bases clipped from V and 4 bases from J, the junction kept 4 bases outside the gene matches. The CDR3 bases are TGTGCCAGCTCACCTCAAGGACTAGCGGGAGAGACCCAGTACTTC. Amino acids: CASSPQGLAGETQYF.

V and J are TRBV27 and TRBJ2-2; 11 nucleotides align to TRBD2. CDR3 length: 15 amino acids. V lost 10 bases and J lost 2; bases outside the gene matches: 6. The germline gives CDR1 MNHEY, CDR2 SMNVEV (reference sequence). As DNA, the CDR3 is TGTGCCACCAGCCGACTAGCGGGAAACACCGGGGAGCTGTTTTTT. The encoded protein is CATSRLAGNTGELFF.

The V gene is TRBV6-6, the J gene TRBJ2-2; D is uncertain. V was clipped by 0 bases and J by 5 bases, with 7 bases between them. The germline V gene has CDR1 MNHNY and CDR2 SVGAGI (reference sequence). The CDR3 length is 14 residues. CDR3 sequence reads: CASSYSEITGELFF. CDR3 coding DNA: TGTGCCAGCAGTTACTCGGAAATAACCGGGGAGCTGTTTTTT.

The rearrangement joins TRBV27 to TRBJ2-2; possible D gene TRBD1, 5 bases. Per the germline V gene, CDR1 is MNHEY and CDR2 is SMNVEV (reference sequence). The CDR3 runs to 13 residues. V was pared by 6 bases and J by 5 bases, with 10 bases between. Here the CDR3 DNA reads TGTGCCAGCAGCCGCAGGGTAACCGGGGAGCTGTTTTTT. It translates to CASSRRVTGELFF.

The chain recombines TRBV5-4 with TRBJ2-7; 7 bases line up with TRBD1. CDR1 and CDR2 (germline): SGHNT, YYREEE (reference sequence). J lost 3 bases, V lost 4 bases, and 7 bases had no gene match. The CDR3 is 14 amino acids. CDR3 coding DNA: TGTGCCAGCAGCCCAGGGACAGACCGCTACGAGCAGTACTTC. It encodes CASSPGTDRYEQYF.

V and J are TRBV28 and TRBJ1-5, with D unresolved. Trimming took 5 bases from V and 6 from J, leaving 20 bases between them. CDR1 is MDHEN and CDR2 is SYDVKM in the germline V gene. The CDR3 covers 16 residues. The CDR3 spells CASSPQTRTWGQPQHF. For the CDR3, the DNA is TGTGCCAGCAGTCCCCAGACCCGTACCTGGGGTCAGCCCCAGCATTTT.

This sequence joins TRBV10-2 and TRBJ2-3, with D maybe TRBD1 (5 bases). From germline, CDR1 is WSHSY and CDR2 SAAADI. V dropped 3 bases and J dropped 2 bases, with 9 bases sitting between them. The length of the CDR3 is 14 residues. The CDR3 DNA reads TGCGCCAGCAGTGATCGGACATTCACAGATACGCAGTATTTT. Its translation: CASSDRTFTDTQYF.

The chain employs TRBV19 and TRBJ1-5; D gene uncertain. Trimming took off 5 bases at V and 9 bases at J, with 14 bases between the two ends. This CDR3 comprises 13 residues. In germline, CDR1 is LNHDA, CDR2 SQIVND (reference sequence). The CDR3 protein is CASSAGRSGPQHF. In nucleotides, the CDR3 is TGTGCCAGTAGTGCTGGCAGGTCCGGGCCCCAGCATTTT. Full variable domain (missing parts from reference TRBV19 and TRBJ1-5): DGGITQSPKYLFRKEGQNVTLSCEQNLNHDAMYWYRQDPGQGLRLIYYSQIVNDFQKGDIAEGYSVSREKKESFPLTVTSAQKNPTAFYLCASSAGRSGPQHFGDGTRLSIL.

This chain joins TRBV7-6 and TRBJ2-2, with D hard to call. CDR3 length equals 14 residues. Germline assignment: CDR1 SGHVS and CDR2 FNYEAQ. Trimming pared 2 bases from V and 7 bases from J, leaving 11 bases between. CDR3 bases: TGTGCCAGCAGCTTATCCCAGACAAGCGGGGAGCTGTTTTTT. It is translated as CASSLSQTSGELFF.

The chain combines TRBV7-9 with TRBJ2-1; no definite D call. Germline CDR1 and CDR2: SEHNR and FQNEAQ (reference sequence). The CDR3 length is 14 residues. The germline V and J ends were trimmed by 7 bases and 7 bases, with 17 bases remaining between them. In DNA form, the CDR3 reads TGTGCCAGCACCCTTGCGCTGCTAAAGAATGAGCAGTTCTTC. Translated: CASTLALLKNEQFF.

V and J are TRBV19 and TRBJ1-5; D is ambiguous. Trimming left V 7 bases short and J 7 bases short, with 14 bases between. Germline CDR1 is LNHDA and CDR2 is SQIVND (reference sequence). The CDR3 length is 13 residues. For the CDR3, the DNA is TGTGCCAGTATGGAGACTCCGAGCCAGCCCCAGCATTTT. Its translation is CASMETPSQPQHF.

V and J are TRBV5-1 and TRBJ2-3; the match to TRBD2 covers 10 bases. The CDR3 loop spans 16 amino acids. Germline trimming cut 1 base from V and 5 bases from J; bases unmatched to any gene: 7. Germline CDR1 SGHRS, CDR2 YFSETQ. CDR3 loop: CASSLKAGGPGDTQYF. In DNA form, the CDR3 reads TGCGCCAGCAGCTTGAAAGCGGGAGGGCCCGGAGATACGCAGTATTTT.

As DNA, the CDR3 is TGCGCCAGCAGCCAAGCCCCGGGACTAGCGGAGAAGGCCGATACGCAGTATTTT. It codes for CASSQAPGLAEKADTQYF. The chain employs TRBV4-1 and TRBJ2-3; TRBD2 matches 11 bases. Germline V gene sequence: CDR1 MGHRA, CDR2 YSYEKL. This CDR3 comprises 18 residues. J lost 6 bases, V lost 1 base, and 12 bases had no gene match.

The chain recombines TRBV2 with TRBJ1-2; D unresolved. Germline V gene lookup returns CDR1 SNHLY and CDR2 FYNNEI. Trimming shortened V by 2 bases and J by 3 bases, and 10 bases separated the two germline ends. CDR3 length: 14 residues. The CDR3 here is CASSEFTTDYGYTF. CDR3 nucleotides: TGTGCCAGCAGTGAATTTACAACAGACTATGGCTACACCTTC. Using reference TRBV2 and TRBJ1-2 for the parts outside the CDR3, the full variable domain is EPEVTQTPSHQVTQMGQEVILRCVPISNHLYFYWYRQILGQKVEFLVSFYNNEISEKSEIFDDQFSVERPDGSNFTLKIRSTKLEDSAMYFCASSEFTTDYGYTFGSGTRLTVV.

The genes are TRBV14 and TRBJ2-1; the D call may be TRBD1 or TRBD2 (5 bases each). The CDR3 is made up of 15 amino acids. Trimming shortened V by 4 bases and J by 5 bases, and 15 bases separated the two germline ends. Germline CDR1 reads SGHDN; CDR2 reads FVKESK. CDR3 sequence reads: CASSRPAGTNNEQFF. The CDR3 DNA reads TGTGCCAGCAGCCGCCCAGCCGGGACCAACAATGAGCAGTTCTTC.